One and the same sample provided the 18 T cell receptor beta chains below, sequenced in a study of cytomegalovirus exposure and HLA in healthy donors. The PCR was carried out with 60 Vbeta primers and 13 Jbeta primers. Some clones are missing from TCRdb's copy, which holds only in-frame ones; the method was immunoSEQ multiplex PCR. The repertoire holds fewer than 250,000 clones, with roughly 80% as singletons. Sample: PBMCs. The receptors stem from a woman aged 25 to 39 in good health and CMV-seropositive.

In its sample, this clone was seen once. V usage is TRBV11-2 and J usage is TRBJ2-1, with D uncertain. Germline values: CDR1 SGHAT, CDR2 FQNNGV. V lost 5 bases to trimming and J lost 5 bases, with 7 bases between them. The CDR3 totals 12 residues. As DNA, the CDR3 is TGTGCCAGCAGCCCGGTGGACAATGAGCAGTTCTTC. As protein: CASSPVDNEQFF.

J is TRBJ1-2 and V is TRBV10-3; TRBD1 matches 7 bases. Germline trimming cut 4 bases from V and 8 bases from J; bases unmatched to any gene: 4. Germline assignment: CDR1 ENHRY and CDR2 SYGVKD. The CDR3 spans 12 residues. The CDR3 nucleotides read TGTGCCATCAGTGTTAAACAGGGGGGCTACACCTTC. This sequence encodes CAISVKQGGYTF.

The chain has TRBV25-1 and TRBJ2-5; D gene ambiguous. From germline, CDR1 is MGHDK and CDR2 SYGVNS. V was trimmed by 4 bases and J by 0 bases, leaving 6 bases between them. The CDR3 consists of 13 residues. CDR3 sequence (DNA): TGTGCCAGCAGTGTCGGGTACCAAGAGACCCAGTACTTC. It translates to CASSVGYQETQYF.

This clone came up once. The chain links TRBV2 to TRBJ2-2; 10 positions match TRBD1. The CDR3 loop spans 16 amino acids. Germline V gene data show CDR1 as SNHLY and CDR2 as FYNNEI. V was clipped by 6 bases and J by 4 bases; unmatched bases: 8. CDR3 bases: TGTGCCAGCAGGAATAGGGGACAGGGGTCCACCGGGGAGCTGTTTTTT. This encodes CASRNRGQGSTGELFF.

This sequence joins TRBV6-6 and TRBJ2-7; 8 bases fit TRBD1. The CDR3 totals 15 residues. With V trimmed by 2 bases and J by 8 bases, 11 bases remained unmatched. Germline-derived CDR1 and CDR2 are MNHNY and SVGAGI (reference sequence). CDR3 DNA: TGTGCCAGCAGTTACGTATCAGGGGGCGAAGGGCAGCAGTACTTC. Its protein product is CASSYVSGGEGQQYF.

The J gene is TRBJ2-3, the V gene TRBV9; 8 bases match TRBD2. Germline CDR1 SGDLS, CDR2 YYNGEE. The junction had 3 bases not matched to a gene; V was cut back by 0 bases and J by 0 bases. The CDR3 consists of 16 residues. The CDR3 is CASSVGSSGSTDTQYF. CDR3 DNA sequence: TGTGCCAGCAGCGTAGGGTCTAGCGGGAGCACAGATACGCAGTATTTT.

The chain joins TRBV19 to TRBJ2-1, with D unresolved. The CDR3 consists of 14 residues. In germline, CDR1 is LNHDA, CDR2 SQIVND (reference sequence). V was trimmed by 3 bases and J by 9 bases, leaving 15 bases between them. The CDR3 nucleotides read TGTGCCAGTAGTATTGGGTCTAGTTCGGGTGAGCAGTTCTTC. This encodes CASSIGSSSGEQFF.

The chain recombines TRBV15 with TRBJ2-7, with TRBD2 matching over 9 bases. The CDR3 covers 15 residues. Germline values: CDR1 LNHNV, CDR2 YYDKDF (reference sequence). Losses at the gene ends were 0 bases for V and 6 bases for J; bases not matched to a gene: 6. The CDR3 protein is CATSRDQGGRGEQYF. CDR3 nucleotide sequence: TGTGCCACCAGCAGAGATCAGGGCGGGAGGGGCGAGCAGTACTTC. Complete variable domain (other parts from reference TRBV15 and TRBJ2-7): DAMVIQNPRYQVTQFGKPVTLSCSQTLNHNVMYWYQQKSSQAPKLLFHYYDKDFNNEADTPDNFQSRRPNTSFCFLDIRSPGLGDTAMYLCATSRDQGGRGEQYFGPGTRLTVT.

V is TRBV21-1 and J is TRBJ2-4; no check of the table's D call, TRBD1, against the DNA was made. TRBV21-1 is a known pseudogene. The CDR3 length is 16 residues. For the CDR3, the DNA is TGTGCCAGCAGCAAAGTGGACAGGGGTTCCAAAAACATTCAGTACTTC. Translating it yields CASSKVDRGSKNIQYF.

The chain has TRBV28 and TRBJ2-7, with TRBD1 matching 9 bases. V shed 5 bases, J shed 1 base, and the junction held 9 bases outside the gene matches. Germline CDR1 MDHEN, CDR2 SYDVKM. CDR3 size: 16 residues. DNA for the CDR3: TGTGCCAGCAGTGTCCCGCCGGGACAGGGATCCTACGAGCAGTACTTC. This sequence encodes CASSVPPGQGSYEQYF.

This clone was counted a single time. The rearrangement joins TRBV27 to TRBJ2-1; D is undetermined. CDR1 is MNHEY and CDR2 is SMNVEV in the germline V gene (reference sequence). The CDR3 is made up of 15 amino acids. Between the trimmed V and J ends, which lost 2 bases and 0 bases, there was a span of 8 bases. The CDR3 coding sequence is TGTGCCAGCAGTTTACTCCCCAGCTCCTACAATGAGCAGTTCTTC. Translation gives CASSLLPSSYNEQFF.

The chain recombines TRBV5-4 with TRBJ2-5, with a tentative D call TRBD1 (6 bases). The better agreement between TRBJ2-7 and the DNA end casts doubt on the J call. Germline assignment: CDR1 SGHNT and CDR2 YYREEE (reference sequence). The CDR3 runs 14 residues. For the CDR3, the DNA is TGTGCCAGCAGCTTGGGACAGGCGACCTACGAGCAGTACTTC. Its protein is CASSLGQATYEQYF.

This clone was picked up a small number of times. This chain connects TRBV4-1 to TRBJ1-4; 10 bases line up with TRBD1. The CDR3 extends over 16 amino acids. Germline V CDR1 and CDR2: MGHRA, YSYEKL. The V gene end was trimmed by 2 bases and the J gene end by 6 bases; junction bases not matched to a gene: 6. CDR3 in amino acids: CASSQSDRGRHEKLFF. As DNA, the CDR3 is TGCGCCAGCAGCCAATCAGACAGGGGGCGCCATGAAAAACTGTTTTTT.

A word on this clone: The junction departs from the called germline gene at one end, perhaps through a read error. The V and J genes are TRBV7-9 and TRBJ2-2; 14 nucleotides line up with TRBD2. The CDR3 covers 18 residues. Germline V lookup: CDR1 SEHNR, CDR2 FQNEAQ (reference sequence). CDR3 loop: CSSSDGTSGSRNTGELFF. In nucleotides, the CDR3 is TGTTCCAGCAGCGATGGGACTAGCGGGAGCCGGAACACCGGGGAGCTGTTTTTT.

This clone appeared a single time. At one boundary the junction diverges from the germline segment, which might be a read error. CDR3 coding DNA: TGCAGCGTTGAGAAGGGACAGAGAAGGTCAGCCCCAGCATTT. Translated: CSVEKGQRRSAPAF. The rearrangement uses TRBV29-1 and TRBJ1-5; the match to TRBD1 covers 7 bases. CDR1 SQVTM and CDR2 ANQGSEA come from the germline V gene. This CDR3 is 14 amino acids long.

The chain employs TRBV5-3 and TRBJ2-7; 12 bases are shared with TRBD2. TRBV5-3 is identified as an open reading frame with a role that is uncertain. CDR3 length equals 17 residues. The V segment lost 5 bases and the J segment 0 bases; nucleotides outside the gene matches: 9. The CDR3 is CARSPETSGRSSYEQYF. CDR3 in DNA: TGTGCCAGAAGTCCCGAAACTAGCGGGAGGTCCTCCTACGAGCAGTACTTC.

The V call is TRBV5-1, the J call TRBJ2-7; D unclear. The germline gives CDR1 SGHRS, CDR2 YFSETQ. The CDR3 is 16 residues long. Trimming removed 4 bases at V and 3 bases at J, with 20 bases between. The DNA of the CDR3 is TGCGCCAGCAGCCTGGCCCCTTCTCTAAAAGTCTACGAGCAGTACTTC. As protein: CASSLAPSLKVYEQYF.

The chain combines TRBV23-1 with TRBJ1-5, with D unclear. TRBV23-1 is identified as an open reading frame with a role that is uncertain. V lost 4 bases and J 8 bases, leaving 6 bases between the germline ends. This CDR3 comprises 11 residues. The CDR3 is CASSRGKPQHF. CDR3 nucleotide sequence: TGCGCCAGCAGTCGCGGGAAGCCCCAGCATTTT.